These 27 T cell receptor beta chains share one sample of origin, sequenced in a study of blood T cell repertoires in COVID-19. Clones were read by immunoSEQ multiplex PCR, and TCRdb kept only the in-frame ones, dropping some. The sample includes about 200,000 clones, about 93% seen only once; the top ten take 0.75% to 1%. The sample consisted of peripheral blood. The receptors originated from a man aged 60 to 75 with COVID-19, enrolled during active disease.

This chain uses TRBV5-1 with TRBJ1-1; the D is unclear. This CDR3 spans 17 amino acids. The V gene lost 2 bases and the J gene lost 5 bases, with 22 bases spanning the gap. Germline V CDR1 and CDR2: SGHRS, YFSETQ. The CDR3 region is CASSLAPGGGLTTEAFF. CDR3 bases: TGCGCCAGCAGCTTAGCCCCGGGAGGTGGTCTAACAACTGAAGCTTTCTTT.

J is TRBJ1-5 and V is TRBV27; no clear D. CDR1 is MNHEY, CDR2 SMNVEV, per germline (reference sequence). The length of the CDR3 is 13 residues. With 5 bases removed from V and 0 bases from J, the gap between germline ends came to 5 bases. CDR3 amino acids: CASSAYSNQPQHF. The CDR3 nucleotides are TGTGCCAGCAGTGCGTATAGCAATCAGCCCCAGCATTTT.

The genes are TRBV5-6 and TRBJ1-5; 8 bases line up with TRBD1. The CDR3 consists of 15 residues. Germline V lookup: CDR1 SGHDT, CDR2 YYEEEE. V lost 7 bases and J lost 4; bases outside the gene matches: 10. CDR3 sequence: CASSQWDRRNQPQHF. The CDR3 bases are TGTGCCAGCTCCCAATGGGACAGGCGAAATCAGCCCCAGCATTTT.

For the CDR3, the DNA is TGTGCCAGTAGTATTTATAGGGAGATAAATCAGCCCCAGCATTTT. It codes for CASSIYREINQPQHF. The V and J genes are TRBV19 and TRBJ1-5; D gene uncertain. The CDR3 is 15 residues long. Germline V gene lookup returns CDR1 LNHDA and CDR2 SQIVND (reference sequence). Trimming took off 3 bases at V and 4 bases at J, with 13 bases between the two ends.

This chain joins TRBV30 and TRBJ1-2; the match to TRBD1 covers 9 bases. This CDR3 comprises 13 residues. J lost 7 bases, V lost 4 bases, and 7 bases had no gene match. The germline gives CDR1 GTSNPN, CDR2 SVGIG (reference sequence). Written as DNA, the CDR3 is TGTGCCTGGACAGAACAGGGGGCGGGTGGCTACACCTTC. It codes for CAWTEQGAGGYTF.

The chain is built from TRBV6-5 and TRBJ2-7; TRBD2 matches 14 bases. Germline V CDR1 and CDR2: MNHEY, SVGAGI. V shed 6 bases, J shed 4 bases, and the junction held 2 bases outside the gene matches. There are 14 residues in the CDR3. The CDR3: CASRTSGRVYEQYF. The DNA for the CDR3 is TGTGCCAGCAGGACTAGCGGGAGGGTTTACGAGCAGTACTTC.

This rearrangement joins TRBV18 to TRBJ2-7, with D tentatively TRBD2 (6 bases). V lost 5 bases and J lost 2, with 19 bases in between. Germline CDR1 KGHSH, CDR2 LQKENI. The CDR3 totals 16 residues. CDR3 in amino acids: CASSSNQGLGPYEQYF. In DNA, the CDR3 is TGTGCCAGCTCATCAAACCAGGGACTGGGCCCCTACGAGCAGTACTTC.

The V call is TRBV18, the J call TRBJ2-3; TRBD2 is a possible D gene (7 bases). CDR3 length: 15 residues. Germline values: CDR1 KGHSH, CDR2 LQKENI. Trimming removed 0 bases from V and 5 bases from J, with 12 bases in between. CDR3 amino acids: CASSPPKGEGDTQYF. DNA for the CDR3: TGTGCCAGCTCACCACCGAAGGGGGAGGGAGATACGCAGTATTTT.

This clone has just a few counts. V is TRBV18 and J is TRBJ1-2; weak D call: TRBD1 (6 bases). Germline V lookup: CDR1 KGHSH, CDR2 LQKENI. This CDR3 spans 13 amino acids. The V end was cut by 4 bases, the J end by 4 bases, with 10 bases between. CDR3 loop: CASSRDKGYGYTF. As DNA, the CDR3 is TGTGCCAGCTCACGGGACAAGGGCTATGGCTACACCTTC.

The gene calls are TRBV23-1 and TRBJ1-2; 7 nucleotides match TRBD1. Being an ORF, TRBV23-1 has a function that is uncertain. J was trimmed by 8 bases and V by 4 bases; bases with no gene match: 13. The length of the CDR3 is 15 residues. DNA of the CDR3: TGCGCCAGCAGTCGGATTACAGGGGCCCCGGAGGGCTACACCTTC. As protein: CASSRITGAPEGYTF.

This chain links TRBV5-4 with TRBJ1-4; 7 bases are a match to TRBD1. This CDR3 spans 15 amino acids. Germline V gene data show CDR1 as SGHNT and CDR2 as YYREEE (reference sequence). J was trimmed by 5 bases and V by 4 bases; bases with no gene match: 8. CDR3 amino acids: CASSTGTDKNEKLFF. CDR3 nucleotides: TGTGCCAGCAGCACCGGGACAGATAAGAATGAAAAACTGTTTTTT.

The gene calls are TRBV9 and TRBJ1-6; the match to TRBD1 covers 7 bases. The ends lost 0 bases at V and 8 bases at J; junction bases unmatched: 8. The length of the CDR3 is 16 residues. Germline V lookup: CDR1 SGDLS, CDR2 YYNGEE. DNA of the CDR3: TGTGCCAGCAGCGTAGGGACCGACAGGGTCGATTCACCCCTCCACTTT. Protein: CASSVGTDRVDSPLHF.

This chain joins TRBV12-3 or TRBV12-4 and TRBJ1-5, with D uncertain. V lost 1 base and J 8 bases, leaving 6 bases between the germline ends. The CDR3 runs to 12 residues. For the CDR3, the DNA is TGTGCCAGCAGTTTAGACCAGGAGCCCCAGCATTTT. Translating gives CASSLDQEPQHF.

The CDR3 protein is CASIDRGRTDTQYF. The CDR3 DNA is TGTGCCAGTATCGACAGGGGGCGCACAGATACGCAGTATTTT. The gene calls are TRBV19 and TRBJ2-3; 10 bases match TRBD1. Germline CDR1 reads LNHDA; CDR2 reads SQIVND (reference sequence). The CDR3 has 14 residues. V gave up 7 bases and J gave up 1 base; unmatched junction bases: 2.

The chain links TRBV5-6 to TRBJ1-1; D unclear. V was shortened by 4 bases and J by 2 bases, with 12 bases between the two germline ends. Per the germline V gene, CDR1 is SGHDT and CDR2 is YYEEEE. CDR3 length: 14 residues. The CDR3 DNA follows: TGTGCCAGCAGCACAGACGGGGAAAACACTGAAGCTTTCTTT. Its translation is CASSTDGENTEAFF.

The chain is built from TRBV13 and TRBJ2-3; no reliable D call. CDR1 is PRHDT and CDR2 is FYEKMQ in the germline V gene (reference sequence). CDR3 size: 16 residues. Between the trimmed V and J ends, which lost 1 base and 1 base, there was a span of 12 bases. The CDR3 sequence: CASSLEKVEGTDTQYF. The CDR3 bases are TGTGCCAGCAGCTTAGAAAAGGTTGAGGGCACAGATACGCAGTATTTT.

The rearrangement uses TRBV15 and TRBJ1-3, with 10 nucleotides matching TRBD1. CDR1 LNHNV and CDR2 YYDKDF come from the germline V gene (reference sequence). V dropped 6 bases and J dropped 0; count of bases not matched to a gene: 2. The CDR3 totals 15 residues. The CDR3 sequence: CATRTGGNSGNTIYF. The CDR3 coding sequence is TGTGCCACCAGGACAGGGGGCAACTCTGGAAACACCATATATTTT.

On this clone: Distinct nucleotide sequences in the sample also encode this CDR3. The J gene is TRBJ2-3, the V gene TRBV27, with D unclear. The V gene's germline CDR1 is MNHEY and CDR2 SMNVEV (reference sequence). V gave up 5 bases and J gave up 0 bases, with 3 bases separating them. CDR3 length: 12 amino acids. CDR3: CASSPSTDTQYF. CDR3 DNA sequence: TGTGCCAGCAGTCCTAGCACAGATACGCAGTATTTT.

This rearrangement joins TRBV6-2 or TRBV6-3 to TRBJ1-5, with 8 bases lining up with TRBD1. Germline V lookup: CDR1 MNHEY, CDR2 SVGEGT. The CDR3 length is 18 residues. V lost 0 bases, J lost 0 bases, and 7 bases stayed unmatched. CDR3 nucleotides: TGTGCCAGCAGTTACTCCCGGGACAGGCCCTATAGCAATCAGCCCCAGCATTTT. Residues: CASSYSRDRPYSNQPQHF.

CDR3 in DNA: TGTGCCAGCAGCGCAGGGGTTAACACTGAAGCTTTCTTT. It translates to CASSAGVNTEAFF. V usage is TRBV2 and J usage is TRBJ1-1; D might be TRBD1 (6 bases). Per germline, CDR1 SNHLY and CDR2 FYNNEI. The CDR3 totals 13 residues. V lost 6 bases to trimming and J lost 2 bases, with 10 bases between them.

The chain joins TRBV11-3 to TRBJ1-5; a possible D gene is TRBD1 (5 bases). The ends were cut back, 7 bases at V and 7 bases at J, with 23 bases in the middle. The CDR3 has 16 amino acids. Germline V gene sequence: CDR1 SGHNT, CDR2 YENEEA. CDR3 DNA: TGTGCCAGCATCCCTTCCAGGGCGGAAAGGGGACAGCCCCAGCATTTT. It encodes CASIPSRAERGQPQHF.

The CDR3 here is CASSGRRDYGYTF. For the CDR3, the DNA is TGTGCCAGTAGTGGCAGGAGGGACTATGGCTACACCTTC. The chain carries TRBV19 and TRBJ1-2, with D unresolved. Trimming pared 5 bases from V and 3 bases from J, leaving 10 bases between. Per germline, CDR1 LNHDA and CDR2 SQIVND (reference sequence). The CDR3 runs 13 residues.

This rearrangement joins TRBV7-9 to TRBJ2-3, with TRBD2 matching 7 bases. V lost 5 bases, J lost 0 bases, and 11 bases stayed unmatched. The CDR3 loop spans 17 amino acids. Germline assignment: CDR1 SEHNR and CDR2 FQNEAQ (reference sequence). CDR3 nucleotide sequence: TGTGCCAGCAGCCCCATGGGGGGGGACCCCAGCACAGATACGCAGTATTTT. Encoded protein: CASSPMGGDPSTDTQYF.

V and J are TRBV6-5 and TRBJ2-2; 7 positions agree with TRBD2. The V and J ends lost 2 bases and 5 bases, in that order; junction bases with no gene match: 8. The CDR3 spans 16 residues. Germline V lookup: CDR1 MNHEY, CDR2 SVGAGI. The DNA for the CDR3 is TGTGCCAGCAGTTACGAAAGCGGGGTGCGGACCGGGGAGCTGTTTTTT. It codes for CASSYESGVRTGELFF.

The CDR3 region is CASSPGLATLNEQFF. The CDR3 DNA reads TGCGCCAGCAGCCCCGGACTAGCAACCTTGAATGAGCAGTTCTTC. V usage is TRBV5-1 and J usage is TRBJ2-1; 8 nucleotides agree with TRBD2. This CDR3 spans 15 amino acids. J lost 7 bases, V lost 4 bases, and 10 bases had no gene match. Looked up from germline, CDR1 is SGHRS and CDR2 is YFSETQ.

This chain links TRBV4-1 with TRBJ1-1; weak D call: TRBD1 (5 bases). The ends were cut back, 1 base at V and 1 base at J, with 10 bases in the middle. The germline V gene has CDR1 MGHRA and CDR2 YSYEKL. The CDR3 loop spans 15 amino acids. In nucleotides, the CDR3 is TGCGCCAGCAGCCAAGGACAGTGGAAGAACACTGAAGCTTTCTTT. This translates into CASSQGQWKNTEAFF.

This chain links TRBV7-9 with TRBJ1-3; no clear D gene. This CDR3 region has 14 residues. The V and J ends lost 5 bases and 0 bases respectively, with 8 bases between them. Germline loops: CDR1 SEHNR, CDR2 FQNEAQ (reference sequence). CDR3 nucleotides: TGTGCCAGCAGCCAACCGGGCTCTGGAAACACCATATATTTT. As protein: CASSQPGSGNTIYF.